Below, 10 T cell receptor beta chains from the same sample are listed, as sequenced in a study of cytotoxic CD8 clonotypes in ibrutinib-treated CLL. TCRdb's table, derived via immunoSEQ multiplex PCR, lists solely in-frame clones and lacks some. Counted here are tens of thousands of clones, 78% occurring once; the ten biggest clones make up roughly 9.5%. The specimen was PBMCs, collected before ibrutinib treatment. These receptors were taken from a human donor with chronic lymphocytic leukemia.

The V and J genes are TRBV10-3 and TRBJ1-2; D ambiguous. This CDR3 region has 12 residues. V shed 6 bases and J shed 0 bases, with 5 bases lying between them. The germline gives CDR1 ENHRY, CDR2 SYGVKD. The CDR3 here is CAIRMANYGYTF. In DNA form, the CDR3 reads TGTGCCATCAGGATGGCTAACTATGGCTACACCTTC.

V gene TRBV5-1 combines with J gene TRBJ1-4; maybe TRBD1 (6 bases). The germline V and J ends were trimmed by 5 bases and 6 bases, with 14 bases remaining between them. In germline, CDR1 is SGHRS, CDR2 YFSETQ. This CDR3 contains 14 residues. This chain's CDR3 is CASSRSGEDEKLFF. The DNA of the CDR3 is TGCGCCAGCAGTCGATCAGGGGAGGATGAAAAACTGTTTTTT.

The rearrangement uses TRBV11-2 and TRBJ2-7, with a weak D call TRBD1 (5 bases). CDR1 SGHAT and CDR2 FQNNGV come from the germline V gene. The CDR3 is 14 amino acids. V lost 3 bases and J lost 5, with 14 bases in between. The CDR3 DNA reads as TGTGCCAGCAGCTTCGTTGACAGTCGGGACGAGCAGTACTTC. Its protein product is CASSFVDSRDEQYF.

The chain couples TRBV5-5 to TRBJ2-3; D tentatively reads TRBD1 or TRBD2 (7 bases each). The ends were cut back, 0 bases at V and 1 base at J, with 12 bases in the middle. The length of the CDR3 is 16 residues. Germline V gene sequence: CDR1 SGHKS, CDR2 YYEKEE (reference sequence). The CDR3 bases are TGTGCCAGCAGCTTGGTGGCAGGGGGGGGCACAGATACGCAGTATTTT. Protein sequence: CASSLVAGGGTDTQYF.

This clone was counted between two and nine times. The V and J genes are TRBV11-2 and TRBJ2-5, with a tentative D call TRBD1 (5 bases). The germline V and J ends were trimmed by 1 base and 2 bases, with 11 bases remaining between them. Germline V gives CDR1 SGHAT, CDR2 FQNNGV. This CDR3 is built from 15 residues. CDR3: CASSLGAGYQETQYF. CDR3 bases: TGTGCCAGCAGCTTAGGGGCAGGGTATCAAGAGACCCAGTACTTC.

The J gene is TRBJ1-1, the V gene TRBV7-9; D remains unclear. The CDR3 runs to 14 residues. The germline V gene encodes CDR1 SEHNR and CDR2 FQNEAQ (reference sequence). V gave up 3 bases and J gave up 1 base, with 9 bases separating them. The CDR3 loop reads CASSFGPKNTEAFF. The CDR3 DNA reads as TGTGCCAGCAGCTTCGGACCGAAGAACACTGAAGCTTTCTTT.

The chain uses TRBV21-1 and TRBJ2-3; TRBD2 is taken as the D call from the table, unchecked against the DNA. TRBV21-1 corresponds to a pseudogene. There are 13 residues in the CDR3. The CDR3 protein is CGSLGEGLDTQYF. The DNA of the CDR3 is TGTGGCAGTTTGGGGGAGGGCCTAGATACGCAGTATTTT.

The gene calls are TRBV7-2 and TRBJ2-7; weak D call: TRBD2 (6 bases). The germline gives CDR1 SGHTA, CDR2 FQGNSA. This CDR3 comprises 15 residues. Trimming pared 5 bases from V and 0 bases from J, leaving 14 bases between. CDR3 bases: TGTGCCAGCAGCCCTAGCGTCGTTAGCTCCTACGAGCAGTACTTC. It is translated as CASSPSVVSSYEQYF.

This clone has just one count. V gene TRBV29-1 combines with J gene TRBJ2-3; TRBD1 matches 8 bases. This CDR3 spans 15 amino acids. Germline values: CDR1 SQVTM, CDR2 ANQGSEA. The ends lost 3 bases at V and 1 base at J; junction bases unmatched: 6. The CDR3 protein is CSVDLPDRGTDTQYF. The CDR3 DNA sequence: TGCAGCGTTGACCTACCGGACAGGGGCACAGATACGCAGTATTTT.

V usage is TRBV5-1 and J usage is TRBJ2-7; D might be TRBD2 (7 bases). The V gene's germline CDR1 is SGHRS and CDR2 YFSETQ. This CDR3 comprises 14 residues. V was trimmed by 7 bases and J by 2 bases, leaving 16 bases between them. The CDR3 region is CASAAGATAYEQYF. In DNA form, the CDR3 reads TGCGCCAGCGCGGCGGGGGCTACGGCCTACGAGCAGTACTTC. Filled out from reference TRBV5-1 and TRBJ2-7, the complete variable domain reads KAGVTQTPRYLIKTRGQQVTLSCSPISGHRSVSWYQQTPGQGLQFLFEYFSETQRNKGNFPGRFSGRQFSNSRSEMNVSTLELGDSALYLCASAAGATAYEQYFGPGTRLTVT.